The T cell receptor beta chain under discussion was sequenced for a study of blood T cell repertoires in COVID-19. Study-wide background: The study drew acute and convalescent COVID-19 samples from the United States, Italy and Spain.

CDR3 size: 15 residues. The germline V and J ends were trimmed by 5 bases and 2 bases, with 13 bases remaining between them. Germline CDR1 MNHEY, CDR2 SVGAGI. In the authors' methods: Estimation of nucleated cell counts was performed using reference gene primer amplification. TCRdb's table, derived via immunoSEQ multiplex PCR, lists solely in-frame clones and lacks some. V and J calls and clone size are those listed in that table; D and trimming were worked out from the DNA. The sample contains hundreds of thousands of clones, more than 85% of which appear only once. This clone was counted between two and nine times.

The TCR was taken from a woman in her 30s with acute or convalescent COVID-19. The chain carries TRBV6-5 and TRBJ1-5, with a tentative D call TRBD1 (6 bases). Sequences were obtained from peripheral blood. As DNA, the CDR3 is TGTGCCAGCAGTCTACAGGGTAGGGGCAATCAGCCCCAGCATTTT. Its protein product is CASSLQGRGNQPQHF.